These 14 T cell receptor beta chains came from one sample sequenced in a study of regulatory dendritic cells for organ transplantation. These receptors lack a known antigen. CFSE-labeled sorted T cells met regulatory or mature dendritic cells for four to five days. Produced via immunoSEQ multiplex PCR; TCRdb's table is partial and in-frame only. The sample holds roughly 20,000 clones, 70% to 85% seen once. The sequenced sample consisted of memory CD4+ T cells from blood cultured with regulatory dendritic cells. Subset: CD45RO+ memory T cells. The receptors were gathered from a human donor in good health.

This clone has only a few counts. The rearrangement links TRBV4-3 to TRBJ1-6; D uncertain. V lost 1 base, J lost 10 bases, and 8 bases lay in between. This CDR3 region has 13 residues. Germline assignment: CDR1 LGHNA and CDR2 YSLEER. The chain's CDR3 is CASSQAGYSPLHF. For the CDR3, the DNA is TGCGCCAGCAGCCAAGCAGGTTACTCACCCCTCCACTTT.

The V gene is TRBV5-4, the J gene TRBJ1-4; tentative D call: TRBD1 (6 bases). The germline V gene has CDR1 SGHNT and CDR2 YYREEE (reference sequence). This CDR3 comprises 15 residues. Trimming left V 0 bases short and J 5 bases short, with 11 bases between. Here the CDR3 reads CASSLDGGANEKLFF. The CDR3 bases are TGTGCCAGCAGCTTGGATGGGGGCGCAAATGAAAAACTGTTTTTT.

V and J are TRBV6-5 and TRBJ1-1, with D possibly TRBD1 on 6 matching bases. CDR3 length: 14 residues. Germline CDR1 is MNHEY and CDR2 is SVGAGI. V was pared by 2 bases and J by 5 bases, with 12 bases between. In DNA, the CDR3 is TGTGCCAGCAGTTACGGGGGCTTGGGGACTGAAGCTTTCTTT. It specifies CASSYGGLGTEAFF.

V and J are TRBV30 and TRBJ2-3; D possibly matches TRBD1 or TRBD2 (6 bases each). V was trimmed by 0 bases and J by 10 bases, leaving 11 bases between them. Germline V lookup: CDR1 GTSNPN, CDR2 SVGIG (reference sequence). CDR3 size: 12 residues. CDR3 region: CAWSVGGKAQYF. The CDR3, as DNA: TGTGCCTGGAGTGTAGGGGGGAAGGCGCAGTATTTT.

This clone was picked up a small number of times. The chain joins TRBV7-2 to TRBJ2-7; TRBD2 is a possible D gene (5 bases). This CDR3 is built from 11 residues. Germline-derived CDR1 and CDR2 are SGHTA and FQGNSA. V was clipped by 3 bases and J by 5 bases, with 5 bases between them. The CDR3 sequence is CASSLRDEQYF. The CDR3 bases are TGTGCCAGCAGCTTGAGGGACGAGCAGTACTTC. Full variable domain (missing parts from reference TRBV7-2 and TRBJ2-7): GAGVSQSPSNKVTEKGKDVELRCDPISGHTALYWYRQSLGQGLEFLIYFQGNSAPDKSGLPSDRFSAERTGGSVSTLTIQRTQQEDSAVYLCASSLRDEQYFGPGTRLTVT.

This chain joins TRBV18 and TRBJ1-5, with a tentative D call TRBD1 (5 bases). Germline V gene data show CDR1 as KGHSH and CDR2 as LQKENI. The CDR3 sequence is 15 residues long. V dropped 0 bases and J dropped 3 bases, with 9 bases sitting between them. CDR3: CASSPPGRVNQPQHF. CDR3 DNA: TGTGCCAGCTCACCACCGGGACGAGTCAATCAGCCCCAGCATTTT.

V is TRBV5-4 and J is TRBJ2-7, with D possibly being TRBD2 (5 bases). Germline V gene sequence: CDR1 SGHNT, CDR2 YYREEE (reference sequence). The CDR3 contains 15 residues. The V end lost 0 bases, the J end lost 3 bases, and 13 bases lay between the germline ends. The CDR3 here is CASSLEGSRGYEQYF. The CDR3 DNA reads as TGTGCCAGCAGCTTGGAAGGGTCCCGGGGCTACGAGCAGTACTTC.

CDR3 bases: TGTGCCAGCAGCTTCAGGGGTCAGCCCCAGCATTTT. It yields the protein CASSFRGQPQHF. The V and J genes are TRBV7-2 and TRBJ1-5; perhaps TRBD1 as D (6 bases). CDR3 size: 12 residues. Trimming left V 3 bases short and J 6 bases short, with 6 bases between. CDR1 is SGHTA and CDR2 is FQGNSA in the germline V gene. The variable domain in full, completed from reference TRBV7-2 and TRBJ1-5, reads GAGVSQSPSNKVTEKGKDVELRCDPISGHTALYWYRQSLGQGLEFLIYFQGNSAPDKSGLPSDRFSAERTGGSVSTLTIQRTQQEDSAVYLCASSFRGQPQHFGDGTRLSIL.

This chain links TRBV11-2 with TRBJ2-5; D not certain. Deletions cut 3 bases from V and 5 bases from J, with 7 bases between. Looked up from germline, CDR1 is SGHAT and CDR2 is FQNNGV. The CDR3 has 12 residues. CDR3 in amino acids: CASSFGRETQYF. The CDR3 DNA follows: TGTGCCAGCAGCTTTGGTCGGGAGACCCAGTACTTC.

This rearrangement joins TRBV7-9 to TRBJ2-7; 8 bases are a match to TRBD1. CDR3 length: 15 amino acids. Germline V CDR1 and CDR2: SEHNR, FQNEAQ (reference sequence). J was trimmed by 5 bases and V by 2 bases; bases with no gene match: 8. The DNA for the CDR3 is TGTGCCAGCAGCTTACGAGGACAGGGATCCCACGAGCAGTACTTC. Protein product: CASSLRGQGSHEQYF. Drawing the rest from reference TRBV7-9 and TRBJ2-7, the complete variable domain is DTGVSQNPRHKITKRGQNVTFRCDPISEHNRLYWYRQTLGQGPEFLTYFQNEAQLEKSRLLSDRFSAERPKGSFSTLEIQRTEQGDSAMYLCASSLRGQGSHEQYFGPGTRLTVT.

CDR3 DNA sequence: TGCGCCAGCAGCCAAGCAATAGGTATCCACGAGCAGTACTTC. This codes for CASSQAIGIHEQYF. The chain joins TRBV4-1 to TRBJ2-5; D is unclear. The better agreement between TRBJ2-7 and the DNA end casts doubt on the J call. Looked up from germline, CDR1 is MGHRA and CDR2 is YSYEKL. The CDR3 contains 14 residues.

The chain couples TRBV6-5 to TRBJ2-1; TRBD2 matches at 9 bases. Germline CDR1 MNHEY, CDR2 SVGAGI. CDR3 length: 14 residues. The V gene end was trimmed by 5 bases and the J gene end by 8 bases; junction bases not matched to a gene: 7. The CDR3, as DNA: TGTGCCAGCAGTGCTCGCGGGGGGGGCTATGAGCAGTTCTTC. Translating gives CASSARGGGYEQFF.

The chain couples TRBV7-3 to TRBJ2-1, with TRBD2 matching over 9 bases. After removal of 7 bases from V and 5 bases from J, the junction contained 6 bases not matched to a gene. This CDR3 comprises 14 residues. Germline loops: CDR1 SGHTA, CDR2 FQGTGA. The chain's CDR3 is CASKVGLAHNEQFF. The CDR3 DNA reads TGTGCCAGCAAAGTGGGACTAGCACACAATGAGCAGTTCTTC.

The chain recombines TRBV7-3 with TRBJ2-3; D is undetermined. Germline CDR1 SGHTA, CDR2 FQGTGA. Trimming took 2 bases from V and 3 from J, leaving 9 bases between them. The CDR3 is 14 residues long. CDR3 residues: CASSLGGRTDTQYF. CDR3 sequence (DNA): TGTGCCAGCAGCTTAGGCGGAAGAACAGATACGCAGTATTTT.